This TCR beta chain came from a study of memory CD4+ T cells and cytomegalovirus serostatus. Study outcomes and limitations: Of around 160 reported CMV TCRbeta sequences, 65 to 85 were found in memory CD4+ repertoires.

Per the original methods: After removing out-of-frame reads, approximately 2.2 million distinct TCRbeta sequences remained. Sequencing used immunoSEQ multiplex PCR; TCRdb keeps in-frame clones, though not all of them. V and J calls and clone size follow that table, whereas D and trimming were derived from the DNA. The data contain roughly 45,000 clones, 78% of them singletons. V trimming: 2 bases; J trimming: 7 bases; junction bases outside the gene matches: 6. The CDR3 has 16 residues. The germline gives CDR1 LNHNV, CDR2 YYDKDF (reference sequence). The sort gate was single viable CD3+CD4+CD8-CD45RO+ cells for memory CD4+ T cells. Serostatus was set by detecting CMV pp150, pp28, p38, p52 IgG. Positive selection with CD4 microbeads enriched total CD4+ T cells. Worth noting for this clone: Its target is unknown.

The sequenced material came from memory CD4+ T cells from blood. The chain joins TRBV15 to TRBJ1-6; 9 nucleotides match TRBD1. This receptor was obtained from an adult in good health and CMV-seronegative. The CDR3 is CATSRRTGTGNSPLHF. As DNA, the CDR3 is TGTGCCACCAGCAGACGTACCGGGACAGGGAATTCACCCCTCCACTTT. The full variable domain, its missing parts supplied by reference TRBV15 and TRBJ1-6, is DAMVIQNPRYQVTQFGKPVTLSCSQTLNHNVMYWYQQKSSQAPKLLFHYYDKDFNNEADTPDNFQSRRPNTSFCFLDIRSPGLGDTAMYLCATSRRTGTGNSPLHFGNGTRLTVT.